This TCR beta chain originates from a study of T cell responses to AZD1222 COVID-19 vaccine. The study, taken as a whole, reports: Only 5 or 6 AZD1222 recipients were seropositive at baseline. Spike-specific TCR breadth and depth grew following two AZD1222 doses. A reported finding is that nearly half of spike-specific TCRs target unmutated variant regions. Among the donors, most were white British and more were female, and clonal diversity was possibly underestimated.

Germline trimming cut 3 bases from V and 2 bases from J; bases unmatched to any gene: 13. Germline V gene sequence: CDR1 LGHDT, CDR2 YNNKEL (reference sequence). CDR3 size: 18 residues. The method was immunoSEQ multiplex PCR; TCRdb's version includes in-frame clones alone and lacks a portion of them. The sample lists around 150,000 clones, under 95% occurring once. In the case of this clone: The antigen is not known.

The TCR originated in an adult in good health. V gene TRBV3-1 (or the pseudogene TRBV3-2) combines with J gene TRBJ2-3, with 8 nucleotides matching TRBD2. The starting material was peripheral blood, obtained on day 0 of MenACWY control vaccination. CDR3 bases: TGTGCCAGCAGCCACCCCGGTGCCGGGAGGGGATACACAGATACGCAGTATTTT. It codes for CASSHPGAGRGYTDTQYF.